These T cell receptor beta chains were read from a single sample in a study of blood T cells in healthy people across ages. TCRdb reanalysed the 5' RACE reads using MiXCR and keeps one entry per CDR3 protein. The table shows roughly 1,500,000 distinct CDR3 sequences, with around 36% occurring only once. Sequenced: blood. Receptor source: a young woman in good health. Both conserved end residues are part of each CDR3. D genes are given only for firm matches. Expanded clones get a size class; other rows say once, few or many, or leave the size out.

few TRBJ2-3 TRBD1 TRBV10-2 CASSESLTGGAADTQYF TGCGCCAGCAGTGAGTCCTTGACAGGGGGCGCGGCAGATACGCAGTATTTT
- TRBJ2-1 TRBD2 TRBV29-1 CSVATGASGSLTYNEQFF TGCAGCGTCGCCACCGGGGCTAGCGGGAGTCTTACCTACAATGAGCAGTTCTTC
many TRBJ1-2 - TRBV4-1 CASSTGGDYGYTF TGCGCCAGCAGCACCGGGGGAGACTATGGCTACACCTTC
- TRBJ1-1 - TRBV4-1 CASSQESRGGEAFF TGCGCCAGCAGCCAAGAGTCCAGAGGGGGTGAAGCTTTCTTT
few TRBJ2-7 - TRBV29-1 CSVELQSEQYF TGCAGCGTTGAACTACAATCCGAGCAGTACTTC
- TRBJ2-1 TRBD2 TRBV2 CASVASGNNEQFF TGTGCCAGCGTGGCTAGCGGCAACAATGAGCAGTTCTTC
few TRBJ2-5 - TRBV29-1 CSVKFSKETQYF TGCAGCGTTAAGTTCAGTAAAGAGACCCAGTACTTC
- TRBJ2-1 TRBD2 TRBV10-3 CVISPSGRFSSYNEQFF TGTGTCATCAGCCCTAGCGGGAGGTTTAGCTCCTACAATGAGCAGTTCTTC
- TRBJ2-3 TRBD2 TRBV12-3/TRBV12-4 CASSLGLGGGAKTDTRYF TGTGCCAGCAGTTTAGGGTTAGGCGGGGGGGCGAAGACAGATACGCGGTATTTT
- TRBJ2-7 - TRBV7-6 CASSPYLTPGYEQYF TGTGCCAGCAGCCCGTACCTCACGCCAGGGTACGAGCAGTACTTC
- TRBJ1-1 - TRBV3-1 CASSQDLMTTNELAFF TGTGCCAGCAGCCAAGACCTAATGACAACCAACGAACTAGCTTTCTTT
- TRBJ2-3 TRBD2 TRBV2 CASTSGGAPDTQYF TGTGCCAGCACGAGCGGGGGAGCCCCAGATACGCAGTATTTT
- TRBJ2-5 - TRBV20-1 CSARSDAIRETQYF TGCAGTGCTAGATCCGACGCCATCCGGGAGACCCAGTACTTC
few TRBJ1-5 - TRBV7-9 CASSLDKSNQPQHF TGTGCCAGCAGCCTCGACAAGAGCAATCAGCCCCAGCATTTT
- TRBJ2-1 - TRBV7-2 CASSSPEAFYNEQFF TGTGCCAGCAGCTCCCCAGAGGCATTCTACAATGAGCAGTTCTTC
- TRBJ2-7 - TRBV2 CASRLHYEQYF TGCGCCAGCAGACTCCACTACGAGCAGTACTTC
many TRBJ2-1 TRBD1 TRBV29-1 CSALWDSNEQFF TGCAGCGCCCTCTGGGACAGCAATGAGCAGTTCTTC
many TRBJ2-3 TRBD1 TRBV7-9 CASSLGQASDTQYF TGTGCCAGCAGCTTGGGACAGGCATCGGATACGCAGTATTTT
- TRBJ2-1 - TRBV4-1 CASSQPLSAYNEQFF TGCGCCAGCAGCCAACCACTTTCGGCCTACAATGAGCAGTTCTTC
- TRBJ2-5 TRBD2 TRBV28 CASSRAGRRETQYF TGTGCCAGCAGTCGAGCGGGAAGAAGGGAGACCCAGTACTTC
few TRBJ2-5 - TRBV9 CASSVEVGGQETQYF TGTGCCAGCAGCGTAGAGGTGGGAGGCCAAGAGACCCAGTACTTC
- TRBJ1-3 - TRBV4-2 CASSQDTGYSGNTIYF TGTGCCAGCAGCCAAGATACGGGCTACTCTGGAAACACCATATATTTT
few TRBJ2-1 - TRBV6-1 CASSAGGLGRPEQFF TGTGCCAGCAGTGCCGGCGGACTGGGACGACCTGAGCAGTTCTTC
- TRBJ2-7 TRBD1 TRBV12-3/TRBV12-4 CASSTWDSPREQYF TGTGCCAGCAGTACCTGGGACAGCCCCCGCGAGCAGTACTTC